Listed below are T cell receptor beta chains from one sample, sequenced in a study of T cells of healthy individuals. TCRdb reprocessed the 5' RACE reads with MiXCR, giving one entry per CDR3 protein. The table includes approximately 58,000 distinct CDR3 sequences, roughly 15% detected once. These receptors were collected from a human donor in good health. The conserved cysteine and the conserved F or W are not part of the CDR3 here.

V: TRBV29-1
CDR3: SVRDRSSYNEQF

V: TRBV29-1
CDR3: SVETTPGNEQY

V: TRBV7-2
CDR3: ASSLRGEYGYT

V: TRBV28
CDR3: ASNHRSSGNTIY

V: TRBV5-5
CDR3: ASSSQGQRIYQETQY

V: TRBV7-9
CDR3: ASSPVAGNEQF

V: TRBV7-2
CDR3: ASSLLAGGVTDTQY

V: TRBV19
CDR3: ASIAGTYGYT

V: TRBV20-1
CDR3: SAVDGVAGQETQY

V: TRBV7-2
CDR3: ASSFLGQGAGDTQY

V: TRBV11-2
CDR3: ASSFGGLGRTGELF

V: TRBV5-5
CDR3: ASSLAGQTEQY

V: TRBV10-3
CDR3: AISESPAGLQETQY

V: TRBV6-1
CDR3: ASSEPGQATYNEQF

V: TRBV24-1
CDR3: ATSGIPSGYRTDTQY

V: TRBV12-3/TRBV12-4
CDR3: ASSLAAPGSGNTIY

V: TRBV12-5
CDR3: ASGWGPQETQY

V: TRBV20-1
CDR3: SASLAGRDDGELF

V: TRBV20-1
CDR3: SGSRGAGNTIY

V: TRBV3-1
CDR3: ASSQERNEQY

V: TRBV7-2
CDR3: ASSPGLAGYNEQF

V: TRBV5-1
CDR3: ASSLDGTVNTEAF

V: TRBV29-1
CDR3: SVASQGAGTEAF

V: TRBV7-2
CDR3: ASSFPSQPQH

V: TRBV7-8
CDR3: ASSSGPLNEKLF

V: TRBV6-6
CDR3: ASWSPGVYSGRAHEQF

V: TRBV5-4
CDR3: ASSIRTGCTEAF

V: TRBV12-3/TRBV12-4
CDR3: ERSRQGPRQPQH

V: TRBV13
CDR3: ASSPYRGETQY

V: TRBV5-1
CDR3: ASRIGRAMSEQF

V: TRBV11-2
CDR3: ASSLYDFLAYEQY

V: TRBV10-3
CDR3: AIRGQGANTGELF

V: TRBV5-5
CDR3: ASSLAGFGQPQH

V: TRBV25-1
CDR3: ASSEFATTF

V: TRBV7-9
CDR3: ASSPRGGRHYEQY

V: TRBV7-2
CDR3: ASSLTGGLGPMAF

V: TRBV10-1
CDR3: ASSNSNIAGGETQY

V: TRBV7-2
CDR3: ASSVSRGFWTGGNYGYT

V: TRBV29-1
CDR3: SVERGETEAF

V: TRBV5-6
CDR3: ASSPRGGAGEETQY

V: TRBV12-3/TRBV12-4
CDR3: ASSDLLYYEQY

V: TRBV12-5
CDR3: ASGSDVSEAF

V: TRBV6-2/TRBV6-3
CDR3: ASSYGTSVGDTQY

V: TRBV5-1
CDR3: ASSHWDLTGELF

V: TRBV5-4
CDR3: ASSPAGGPLSTDTQY

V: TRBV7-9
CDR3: ASSPRTSGDTQY

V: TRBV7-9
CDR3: ASSSSGPREQY

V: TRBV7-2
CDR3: ASSRLASTDYNEQF

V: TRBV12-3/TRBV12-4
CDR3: ASSLSHSGGAINEQF

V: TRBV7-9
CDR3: ASSRQGAPLH